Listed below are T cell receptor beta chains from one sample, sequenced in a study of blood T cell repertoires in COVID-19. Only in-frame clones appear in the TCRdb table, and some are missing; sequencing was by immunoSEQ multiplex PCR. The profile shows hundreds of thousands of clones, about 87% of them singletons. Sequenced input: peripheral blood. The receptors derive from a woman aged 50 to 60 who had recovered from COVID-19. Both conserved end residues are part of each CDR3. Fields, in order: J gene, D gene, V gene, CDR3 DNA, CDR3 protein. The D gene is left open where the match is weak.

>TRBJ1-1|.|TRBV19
TGTGCCAGTAGTCCTCAGCCCCTAGTATACACTGAAGCTTTCTTT
CASSPQPLVYTEAFF
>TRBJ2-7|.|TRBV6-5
TGTGCCAGCAGTTACAGCGTGGATTGGTCTTACGAGCAGTACTTC
CASSYSVDWSYEQYF
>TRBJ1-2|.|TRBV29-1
TGCAGCGTTGAAGGACAGAGTTCTAACTATGGCTACACCTTC
CSVEGQSSNYGYTF
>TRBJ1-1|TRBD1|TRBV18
TGTGCCAGCTCACGAGGACAGGGGGCCATGAACACTGAAGCTTTCTTT
CASSRGQGAMNTEAFF
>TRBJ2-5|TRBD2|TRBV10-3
TGTGCCATCAGTTTTAGCGGGAGGGCCCGAGAGACCCAGTACTTC
CAISFSGRARETQYF
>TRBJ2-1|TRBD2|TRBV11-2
TGTGCCAGCAGCTTAAGCAGCGGGAGGGCTGGTGAGCAGTTCTTC
CASSLSSGRAGEQFF
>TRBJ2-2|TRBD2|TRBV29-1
TGCAGCGCAAGCGGGGGGGCAACCGGGGAGCTGTTTTTT
CSASGGATGELFF
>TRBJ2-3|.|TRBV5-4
TGTGCCAGCAGCTTGGGTGCGGATACGCAGTATTTT
CASSLGADTQYF
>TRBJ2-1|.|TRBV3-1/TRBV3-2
TGTGCCAGCAGCCAAGCGACAGGGCGGGGCTCCTACAATGAGCAGTTCTTC
CASSQATGRGSYNEQFF
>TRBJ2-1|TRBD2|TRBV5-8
TGTGCCAGCAGCTTGGATAGCGGGTCCTACAATGAGCAGTTCTTC
CASSLDSGSYNEQFF
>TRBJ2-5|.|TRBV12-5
TGTGCTAGTGGTTTGCTTGGGGGCCCCCAGTACTTC
CASGLLGGPQYF
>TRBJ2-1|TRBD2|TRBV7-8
TGTGCCAGCAGCCTAAGGACTAGTCCCAATGAGCAGTTCTTC
CASSLRTSPNEQFF
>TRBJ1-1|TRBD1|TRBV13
TGTGCCAGCAGCCCAGACAGGGGTAGGAATGAAGCTTTCTTT
CASSPDRGRNEAFF
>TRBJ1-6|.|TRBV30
TGTGCCTGGATGACTCCGTTCCCTTCACCCCTCCACTTT
CAWMTPFPSPLHF
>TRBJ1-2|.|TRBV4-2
TGTGCCAGCAGCCAAGCCGGGGACTATGGCTACACCTTC
CASSQAGDYGYTF
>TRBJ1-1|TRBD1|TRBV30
TGTGCCTGGACCGCGGACAGGGGCACTGAAGCTTTCTTT
CAWTADRGTEAFF
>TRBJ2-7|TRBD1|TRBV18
TGTGCCAGCTCACCCTCGATCCGGACAGGGGGATACCCTTTCCGCGGCGAGCAGTACTTC
CASSPSIRTGGYPFRGEQYF
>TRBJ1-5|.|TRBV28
TGTGCCAGCAGTCTGGACAACAATCAGCCCCAGCATTTT
CASSLDNNQPQHF
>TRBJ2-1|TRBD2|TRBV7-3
TGTGCCAGCAGCCCTCGGACTAGCGGGAATTACAATGAGCAGTTCTTC
CASSPRTSGNYNEQFF
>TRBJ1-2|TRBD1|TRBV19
TGTGCCAGTAGCCCCAGGGGGGTCTATGGCTACACCTTC
CASSPRGVYGYTF